The 30 T cell receptor beta chains below come from one sample, sequenced in a study of T cells in Graves' hyperthyroidism and ophthalmopathy. Researchers took RNA transcripts and amplified the TCR beta CDR3 regions from them. The TCR CDR3 first-round RT-PCR relied on the HTBI primer set. From the multiplex PCR reads, TCRdb called clonotypes with MiXCR, one entry per CDR3 protein. The sample shows around 300,000 distinct CDR3 sequences, roughly an eighth of them seen only once. Sequencing input: blood. Receptor source: a woman in her forties with Graves' hyperthyroidism.

This clonotype was recorded at least ten times. The V and J genes are TRBV30 and TRBJ1-5, with D perhaps matching TRBD1 (5 bases). V was clipped by 1 base and J by 4 bases, with 11 bases between them. The V gene's germline CDR1 is GTSNPN and CDR2 SVGIG (reference sequence). The CDR3 extends over 14 amino acids. The CDR3 loop is CAWSAGPSNQPQHF. For the CDR3, the DNA is TGTGCCTGGAGTGCGGGACCGTCGAATCAGCCCCAGCATTTT.

There are many counts of this clonotype. V gene TRBV10-3 combines with J gene TRBJ2-6; D might be TRBD1 (5 bases). CDR3 length equals 13 residues. Germline V gene data show CDR1 as ENHRY and CDR2 as SYGVKD. V lost 10 bases, J lost 0 bases, and 7 bases lay in between. CDR3 in amino acids: CATDSSGANVLTF. CDR3 nucleotides: TGTGCCACCGACAGCTCTGGGGCCAACGTCCTGACTTTC.

This clonotype was counted a few times. J is TRBJ2-1 and V is TRBV6-1, with 10 bases that match TRBD1. J was trimmed by 5 bases and V by 4 bases; bases with no gene match: 23. The CDR3 is made up of 21 amino acids. The germline gives CDR1 MNHNS, CDR2 SASEGT. Here the CDR3 reads CASSVQIGTGASRSPDNEQFF. CDR3 bases: TGTGCCAGCAGTGTCCAGATCGGGACAGGGGCTTCTCGGAGCCCAGACAATGAGCAGTTCTTC.

This clonotype was seen at least ten times. The chain links TRBV20-1 to TRBJ1-1; weak D call: TRBD1 (6 bases). The CDR3 consists of 14 residues. The germline gives CDR1 DFQATT, CDR2 SNEGSKA (reference sequence). With 6 bases removed from V and 4 bases from J, the gap between germline ends came to 18 bases. As DNA, the CDR3 is TGCAGTGCCCAGGGAACAGGGAGGAGCACTGAAGCTTTCTTT. Translation: CSAQGTGRSTEAFF.

This sequence joins TRBV7-9 and TRBJ1-2, with D uncertain. Trimming took 1 base from V and 6 from J, leaving 6 bases between them. CDR1 SEHNR and CDR2 FQNEAQ come from the germline V gene (reference sequence). CDR3 length equals 12 residues. CDR3 sequence reads: CASSLVADGYTF. The CDR3 bases are TGTGCCAGCAGCTTAGTGGCGGATGGCTACACCTTC. The whole variable domain, filled in from reference TRBV7-9 and TRBJ1-2, reads DTGVSQNPRHKITKRGQNVTFRCDPISEHNRLYWYRQTLGQGPEFLTYFQNEAQLEKSRLLSDRFSAERPKGSFSTLEIQRTEQGDSAMYLCASSLVADGYTFGSGTRLTVV.

This clonotype appeared a few times. The CDR3 DNA reads as TGTGCCAGCAGGGCGAAGGGGACAGTTAATCAGCCCCAGCATTTT. It is translated as CASRAKGTVNQPQHF. The J gene is TRBJ1-5, the V gene TRBV5-8, with 7 bases fitting TRBD1. Germline V gives CDR1 SGHTS, CDR2 YDEGEE. V gave up 5 bases and J gave up 4 bases; unmatched junction bases: 9. This CDR3 is built from 15 residues.

The V gene is TRBV25-1, the J gene TRBJ2-2, with TRBD2 matching 7 bases. This CDR3 is built from 16 residues. The germline V gene has CDR1 MGHDK and CDR2 SYGVNS. V dropped 0 bases and J dropped 5; count of bases not matched to a gene: 6. The CDR3 loop reads CASSEYGSGRTGELFF. CDR3 DNA: TGTGCCAGCAGTGAATATGGTAGCGGGCGGACCGGGGAGCTGTTTTTT. The full variable domain, its missing parts supplied by reference TRBV25-1 and TRBJ2-2, is EADIYQTPRYLVIGTGKKITLECSQTMGHDKMYWYQQDPGMELHLIHYSYGVNSTEKGDLSSESTVSRIRTEHFPLTLESARPSHTSQYLCASSEYGSGRTGELFFGEGSRLTVL.

This clonotype was recorded many times. The chain recombines TRBV24-1 with TRBJ1-1; a weak D match, TRBD1 (6 bases). V was trimmed by 7 bases and J by 1 base, leaving 12 bases between them. Germline CDR1 and CDR2: KGHDR and SFDVKD. The CDR3 has 14 residues. The CDR3 spells CATRGWGANTEAFF. In DNA, the CDR3 is TGTGCCACCAGGGGGTGGGGGGCGAACACTGAAGCTTTCTTT.

This clonotype was counted at least ten times. CDR3 in DNA: TGTGCCAGCAGCGTACCACGGGGTAACTATGGCTACACCTTC. Residues: CASSVPRGNYGYTF. The V and J genes are TRBV28 and TRBJ1-2; D remains unclear. The CDR3 has 14 amino acids. Germline CDR1 reads MDHEN; CDR2 reads SYDVKM. V lost 6 bases, J lost 1 base, and 12 bases lay in between.

There are many counts of this clonotype. The chain carries TRBV5-5 and TRBJ2-5, with a weak D call TRBD1 (6 bases). V lost 2 bases to trimming and J lost 5 bases, with 16 bases between them. CDR1 is SGHKS and CDR2 is YYEKEE in the germline V gene (reference sequence). The CDR3 runs 15 residues. CDR3 nucleotides: TGTGCCAGCAGCTTAGCCCAGGGGCAGTGGGAGACCCAGTACTTC. Encoded protein: CASSLAQGQWETQYF.

In its sample, this clonotype was seen a few times. The V gene is TRBV7-6, the J gene TRBJ2-5; 14 nucleotides match TRBD2. V lost 5 bases, J lost 5 bases, and 7 bases stayed unmatched. The CDR3 extends over 16 amino acids. Germline CDR1 SGHVS, CDR2 FNYEAQ. The CDR3 is CASSPTTSGRGETQYF. In nucleotides, the CDR3 is TGTGCCAGCAGCCCCACGACTAGCGGGAGGGGGGAGACCCAGTACTTC.

This clonotype was detected only a few times. This chain connects TRBV6-1 to TRBJ1-5, with 8 positions matching TRBD1. Germline trimming cut 6 bases from V and 5 bases from J; bases unmatched to any gene: 12. CDR3 length equals 16 residues. CDR1 is MNHNS and CDR2 is SASEGT in the germline V gene. CDR3 DNA sequence: TGTGCCAGCAGCTTTGGGCCTGACAGGGGAGATCAGCCCCAGCATTTT. Protein: CASSFGPDRGDQPQHF.

V gene TRBV14 combines with J gene TRBJ2-2; perhaps D is TRBD1 or TRBD2 (5 bases each). Germline CDR1 is SGHDN and CDR2 is FVKESK. The CDR3 totals 14 residues. Trimming took off 4 bases at V and 5 bases at J, with 11 bases between the two ends. The CDR3 DNA is TGTGCCAGCAGCCGGGGGTTTATGACCGGGGAGCTGTTTTTT. Its translation is CASSRGFMTGELFF.

As for this clonotype: The junction and the germline gene differ at one end; a read error may be behind it. V is TRBV6-2 or TRBV6-3 and J is TRBJ1-1, with a weak D call TRBD1 (5 bases). CDR3 length equals 16 residues. Per the germline V gene, CDR1 is MNHEY and CDR2 is SVGEGT. The CDR3 loop reads CASSDSAGSRNTEAFF. The CDR3 nucleotides read TGTGCCAGCAGTGACTCCGCAGGGTCCCGCAACACTGAAGCTTTCTTT.

This clonotype came up many times. This sequence joins TRBV3-1 and TRBJ2-5, with D perhaps matching TRBD1 (5 bases). The germline CDR1 and CDR2 sequences are LGHDT and YNNKEL (reference sequence). There are 14 residues in the CDR3. V lost 1 base and J 2 bases, leaving 8 bases between the germline ends. The CDR3 here is CASSQVPGQETQYF. For the CDR3, the DNA is TGTGCCAGCAGCCAAGTCCCAGGGCAAGAGACCCAGTACTTC.

Of note for this clonotype: This CDR3 fails to terminate in the conserved phenylalanine or tryptophan, so it likely reflects a read error. This rearrangement joins TRBV9 to TRBJ2-7; D is unresolved. This CDR3 is 14 amino acids long. V lost 0 bases and J 0 bases, leaving 7 bases between the germline ends. Germline values: CDR1 SGDLS, CDR2 YYNGEE. This CDR3 is CASSVVPYSYEQYL. The CDR3 DNA reads as TGTGCCAGCAGCGTAGTCCCTTACTCCTACGAGCAGTACTTA.

This clonotype was seen at least ten times. The rearrangement links TRBV20-1 to TRBJ2-7, with TRBD1 identical over 7 bases. Germline CDR1 reads DFQATT; CDR2 reads SNEGSKA (reference sequence). The CDR3 runs 18 residues. Trimming cost V 6 bases and J 0 bases; bases outside gene matches: 20. In nucleotides, the CDR3 is TGCAGTGCCATGATCCCGGGACAGAGCTTAGGCCTCTCCTACGAGCAGTACTTC. Residues: CSAMIPGQSLGLSYEQYF.

This clonotype was observed at least ten times. The CDR3 reads CASSYGTSGRTTHNEQFF. The CDR3 nucleotides read TGTGCCAGCAGCTACGGGACTAGCGGGAGGACCACGCACAATGAGCAGTTCTTC. The rearrangement joins TRBV11-2 to TRBJ2-1; 15 bases match TRBD2. The germline V gene has CDR1 SGHAT and CDR2 FQNNGV. V dropped 4 bases and J dropped 5; count of bases not matched to a gene: 9. This CDR3 is built from 18 residues.

This clonotype was counted at least ten times. The chain couples TRBV2 to TRBJ2-1, with D possibly matching TRBD2 (8 bases). The ends were cut back, 9 bases at V and 3 bases at J, with 18 bases in the middle. The CDR3 extends over 15 amino acids. Germline CDR1 reads SNHLY; CDR2 reads FYNNEI. The CDR3 DNA reads as TGTGCCAGTGCACGGGAGGGGGCTCGCTACAATGAGCAGTTCTTC. Translated, it gives CASAREGARYNEQFF. Complete variable domain (other parts from reference TRBV2 and TRBJ2-1): EPEVTQTPSHQVTQMGQEVILRCVPISNHLYFYWYRQILGQKVEFLVSFYNNEISEKSEIFDDQFSVERPDGSNFTLKIRSTKLEDSAMYFCASAREGARYNEQFFGPGTRLTVL.

This clonotype occurred many times. The CDR3 here is CSARKTRGTGELFF. The CDR3 DNA is TGCAGTGCTAGAAAGACTAGAGGTACCGGGGAGCTGTTTTTT. This chain joins TRBV20-1 and TRBJ2-2, with D perhaps matching TRBD2 (6 bases). Germline V gene data show CDR1 as DFQATT and CDR2 as SNEGSKA (reference sequence). V lost 2 bases to trimming and J lost 5 bases, with 12 bases between them. The CDR3 extends over 14 amino acids.

Written as DNA, the CDR3 is TGTGCCAGCAGTTACACCAAATCCGACAGGGAGCCACCCCTCCACTTT. It yields the protein CASSYTKSDREPPLHF. The chain links TRBV6-9 to TRBJ1-6; 7 bases agree with TRBD1. With V trimmed by 3 bases and J by 11 bases, 13 bases remained unmatched. CDR3 length: 16 residues. The germline CDR1 and CDR2 sequences are MNHGY and SVAAGI.

The chain joins TRBV3-1 to TRBJ1-2; weak D call: TRBD1 (5 bases). From germline, CDR1 is LGHDT and CDR2 YNNKEL (reference sequence). CDR3 length: 14 residues. The germline V and J ends were trimmed by 3 bases and 8 bases, with 16 bases remaining between them. In nucleotides, the CDR3 is TGTGCCAGCAGCCAGACTGGACACGGGCAGGGCTACACCTTC. This codes for CASSQTGHGQGYTF.

This clonotype was observed many times. The chain recombines TRBV13 with TRBJ1-2, with D unresolved. CDR1 and CDR2 (germline): PRHDT, FYEKMQ (reference sequence). Trimming removed 5 bases at V and 4 bases at J, with 17 bases between. The CDR3 contains 15 residues. The CDR3 coding sequence is TGTGCCAGCAGCCCCTCCCTGGGAACGGTCTATGGCTACACCTTC. This sequence encodes CASSPSLGTVYGYTF.

The table lists this clonotype with many counts. V is TRBV20-1 and J is TRBJ2-7; 11 bases are shared with TRBD2. Germline V gene lookup returns CDR1 DFQATT and CDR2 SNEGSKA (reference sequence). The V segment lost 0 bases and the J segment 4 bases; nucleotides outside the gene matches: 5. This CDR3 contains 15 residues. CDR3 coding DNA: TGCAGTGCTAGAGATATAGGGACTAGCGGATACGAGCAGTACTTC. Protein sequence: CSARDIGTSGYEQYF.

This clonotype was observed at least ten times. J is TRBJ1-2 and V is TRBV28; D gene ambiguous. Germline V gene lookup returns CDR1 MDHEN and CDR2 SYDVKM. Between the trimmed V and J ends, which lost 5 bases and 5 bases, there was a span of 12 bases. This CDR3 is 13 amino acids long. The CDR3 is CASSPRPGYGYTF. The CDR3 DNA is TGTGCCAGCAGTCCGAGACCGGGGTATGGCTACACCTTC.

This clonotype occurred many times. This sequence joins TRBV15 and TRBJ1-1; TRBD1 aligns across 7 bases. V was clipped by 3 bases and J by 5 bases; unmatched bases: 9. Germline-derived CDR1 and CDR2 are LNHNV and YYDKDF (reference sequence). The CDR3 has 15 amino acids. The CDR3 DNA reads as TGTGCCACCAGCAGGGAGACAGGGTATCGGACTGAAGCTTTCTTT. This gives the protein CATSRETGYRTEAFF.

The sample holds many counts of this clonotype. The rearrangement uses TRBV12-3 or TRBV12-4 and TRBJ2-1; weak D call: TRBD2 (6 bases). The CDR3 spans 17 residues. The V gene lost 6 bases and the J gene lost 0 bases, with 18 bases spanning the gap. CDR3 coding DNA: TGTGCCAGCAGCCCCGATTGGGGGGTCAGCTCCTACAATGAGCAGTTCTTC. This gives the protein CASSPDWGVSSYNEQFF.

V usage is TRBV6-2 or TRBV6-3 and J usage is TRBJ1-3; D remains unclear. Germline CDR1 and CDR2: MNHEY and SVGEGT. The CDR3 extends over 15 amino acids. V dropped 4 bases and J dropped 7 bases, with 17 bases sitting between them. This chain's CDR3 is CASSSDGYPGNTIYF. The CDR3 DNA sequence: TGTGCCAGCAGTTCTGACGGATATCCCGGGAACACCATATATTTT.

V is TRBV5-4 and J is TRBJ2-5; D is possibly TRBD1 or TRBD2 (6 bases each). V lost 0 bases to trimming and J lost 4 bases, with 13 bases between them. Germline CDR1 SGHNT, CDR2 YYREEE (reference sequence). The CDR3 has 15 residues. CDR3 sequence (DNA): TGTGCCAGCAGCTTGGGGGGGGCGAGTCGAGAGACCCAGTACTTC. Translation: CASSLGGASRETQYF. Variable domain in full (rest from reference TRBV5-4 and TRBJ2-5): ETGVTQSPTHLIKTRGQQVTLRCSSQSGHNTVSWYQQALGQGPQFIFQYYREEENGRGNFPPRFSGLQFPNYSSELNVNALELDDSALYLCASSLGGASRETQYFGPGTRLLVL.

The rearrangement uses TRBV6-9 and TRBJ1-4, with TRBD1 as a possible D gene (5 bases). V was trimmed by 4 bases and J by 8 bases, leaving 17 bases between them. CDR3 length equals 15 residues. Germline V gene lookup returns CDR1 MNHGY and CDR2 SVAAGI. CDR3 in amino acids: CASSLISGDDEKLFF. The CDR3 nucleotides read TGTGCCAGCAGTTTAATATCCGGGGACGACGAAAAACTGTTTTTT.